The 25 T cell receptor beta chains listed next were all sequenced from one sample in a study of T cell changes during pregnancy in multiple sclerosis. This table comes from immunoSEQ multiplex PCR, and its TCRdb copy is limited to in-frame clones, with some not included. The sample has about 84,000 clones, 94% seen once. The input for sequencing was peripheral blood, taken in the third trimester of pregnancy. All receptors come from a female donor with multiple sclerosis, enrolled in a pregnancy study.

The chain carries TRBV5-6 and TRBJ1-1; D may be TRBD1 (5 bases). There are 13 residues in the CDR3. Trimming shortened V by 5 bases and J by 4 bases, and 12 bases separated the two germline ends. Per the germline V gene, CDR1 is SGHDT and CDR2 is YYEEEE. CDR3 coding DNA: TGTGCCAGCAGACCAGGGTTTAGCACTGAAGCTTTCTTT. Translating gives CASRPGFSTEAFF. The full variable domain, in which reference TRBV5-6 and TRBJ1-1 provide the parts outside the CDR3, is DAGVTQSPTHLIKTRGQQVTLRCSPKSGHDTVSWYQQALGQGPQFIFQYYEEEERQRGNFPDRFSGHQFPNYSSELNVNALLLGDSALYLCASRPGFSTEAFFGQGTRLTVV.

The gene calls are TRBV4-1 and TRBJ1-4; perhaps TRBD1 as D (5 bases). CDR1 is MGHRA and CDR2 is YSYEKL in the germline V gene. Trimming pared 1 base from V and 0 bases from J, leaving 9 bases between. This CDR3 spans 16 amino acids. CDR3 in DNA: TGCGCCAGCAGCCAAGGGACACTAACAACTAATGAAAAACTGTTTTTT. The encoded protein is CASSQGTLTTNEKLFF.

The CDR3 region is CASCISVGGGTEAFF. For the CDR3, the DNA is TGTGCCAGCTGCATCTCTGTGGGAGGGGGAACTGAAGCTTTCTTT. The chain has TRBV18 and TRBJ1-1; the D gene is possibly TRBD1 (6 bases). This CDR3 has 15 amino acids. Per germline, CDR1 KGHSH and CDR2 LQKENI. V was shortened by 7 bases and J by 5 bases, with 20 bases between the two germline ends. The full variable domain, completed using reference TRBV18 and TRBJ1-1, is NAGVMQNPRHLVRRRGQEARLRCSPMKGHSHVYWYRQLPEEGLKFMVYLQKENIIDESGMPKERFSAEFPKEGPSILRIQQVVRGDSAAYFCASCISVGGGTEAFFGQGTRLTVV.

This chain connects TRBV10-3 to TRBJ2-3; D is perhaps TRBD2 (6 bases). Trimming pared 6 bases from V and 4 bases from J, leaving 14 bases between. The CDR3 has 14 amino acids. In germline, CDR1 is ENHRY, CDR2 SYGVKD. The DNA for the CDR3 is TGTGCCATCAGCCCTAGCGCCTTTTCAGATACGCAGTATTTT. Encoded protein: CAISPSAFSDTQYF.

The CDR3 sequence is CAWSLGTGFFQPQHF. Written as DNA, the CDR3 is TGTGCCTGGAGTTTGGGGACAGGGTTTTTTCAGCCCCAGCATTTT. The rearrangement uses TRBV30 and TRBJ1-5; 9 bases fit TRBD1. CDR3 length: 15 amino acids. Germline V gives CDR1 GTSNPN, CDR2 SVGIG (reference sequence). With V trimmed by 2 bases and J by 6 bases, 8 bases remained unmatched.

V usage is TRBV7-3 and J usage is TRBJ2-2; TRBD2 is a possible D gene (6 bases). V dropped 5 bases and J dropped 6 bases, with 10 bases sitting between them. CDR1 SGHTA and CDR2 FQGTGA come from the germline V gene. The CDR3 runs 13 residues. In DNA, the CDR3 is TGTGCCAGCAGCCCCGGGGGTGCCGGGGAGCTGTTTTTT. The encoded protein is CASSPGGAGELFF. The full variable domain, in which reference TRBV7-3 and TRBJ2-2 provide the parts outside the CDR3, is GAGVSQTPSNKVTEKGKYVELRCDPISGHTALYWYRQSLGQGPEFLIYFQGTGAADDSGLPNDRFFAVRPEGSVSTLKIQRTERGDSAVYLCASSPGGAGELFFGEGSRLTVL.

The chain joins TRBV27 to TRBJ1-6, with 7 bases matching TRBD1. V dropped 8 bases and J dropped 10; count of bases not matched to a gene: 8. Germline V lookup: CDR1 MNHEY, CDR2 SMNVEV (reference sequence). This CDR3 region has 13 residues. CDR3: CASADRVGSPLHF. In DNA form, the CDR3 reads TGTGCCAGCGCCGACAGGGTAGGCTCACCCCTCCACTTT.

This chain uses TRBV27 with TRBJ2-3, with 7 nucleotides matching TRBD1. Trimming removed 4 bases from V and 3 bases from J; junction bases left unmatched: 4. The length of the CDR3 is 14 residues. Germline V gives CDR1 MNHEY, CDR2 SMNVEV (reference sequence). CDR3 DNA sequence: TGTGCCAGCAGTTCCCAGGGGGATACAGATACGCAGTATTTT. It translates to CASSSQGDTDTQYF.

V gene TRBV10-3 combines with J gene TRBJ2-4, with 12 nucleotides matching TRBD2. CDR3 size: 15 residues. Germline V CDR1 and CDR2: ENHRY, SYGVKD. With V trimmed by 4 bases and J by 5 bases, 3 bases remained unmatched. The CDR3 DNA is TGTGCCATCAGTGGACTAGCGGGGGAGGAAAACATTCAGTACTTC. Translated: CAISGLAGEENIQYF.

The genes are TRBV19 and TRBJ1-3; possible D gene TRBD1, 5 bases. The CDR3 spans 13 residues. Germline V lookup: CDR1 LNHDA, CDR2 SQIVND (reference sequence). The V end lost 7 bases, the J end lost 4 bases, and 11 bases lay between the germline ends. This CDR3 is CASTVNRGNTIYF. CDR3 DNA: TGTGCCAGTACGGTCAACAGGGGAAACACCATATATTTT.

The chain couples TRBV9 to TRBJ2-7, with D maybe TRBD1 (6 bases). CDR1 and CDR2 (germline): SGDLS, YYNGEE. The V end lost 0 bases, the J end lost 3 bases, and 10 bases lay between the germline ends. The CDR3 length is 14 residues. The CDR3 is CASSVVPGDYEQYF. CDR3 nucleotides: TGTGCCAGCAGCGTAGTTCCAGGGGACTACGAGCAGTACTTC.

The chain combines TRBV7-9 with TRBJ2-7, with D possibly TRBD1 on 5 matching bases. CDR1 is SEHNR and CDR2 is FQNEAQ in the germline V gene (reference sequence). The CDR3 has 15 amino acids. With 2 bases removed from V and 2 bases from J, the gap between germline ends came to 13 bases. The CDR3 here is CASSLIGQAAYEQYF. The CDR3 DNA follows: TGTGCCAGCAGCTTAATAGGACAAGCCGCCTACGAGCAGTACTTC.

V and J are TRBV18 and TRBJ1-2; the D is unclear. V lost 6 bases and J lost 2, with 16 bases in between. The germline CDR1 and CDR2 sequences are KGHSH and LQKENI. The CDR3 has 15 residues. The CDR3 sequence is CASSGERNPNYGYTF. CDR3 coding DNA: TGTGCCAGCTCGGGCGAGCGGAACCCCAACTATGGCTACACCTTC.

The chain carries TRBV13 and TRBJ1-6, with a tentative D call TRBD1 (5 bases). The germline V gene encodes CDR1 PRHDT and CDR2 FYEKMQ (reference sequence). CDR3 length: 13 amino acids. V was trimmed by 5 bases and J by 7 bases, leaving 9 bases between them. CDR3 amino acids: CASSTRTNSPLHF. For the CDR3, the DNA is TGTGCCAGCAGCACGCGGACAAATTCACCCCTCCACTTT.

CDR3 bases: TGTGCCAGCAGCCCGGGACAGAACTATGGCTACACCTTC. This translates into CASSPGQNYGYTF. This chain connects TRBV14 to TRBJ1-2, with 7 bases lining up with TRBD1. The CDR3 extends over 13 amino acids. CDR1 is SGHDN and CDR2 is FVKESK in the germline V gene. After removal of 4 bases from V and 2 bases from J, the junction contained 1 base not matched to a gene.

The chain is built from TRBV25-1 and TRBJ2-7; TRBD1 matches at 7 bases. The V segment lost 5 bases and the J segment 2 bases; nucleotides outside the gene matches: 6. The CDR3 is made up of 14 amino acids. CDR1 MGHDK and CDR2 SYGVNS come from the germline V gene. The CDR3 nucleotides are TGTGCCAGCAGTTCAGGGGGTTCCGCCTACGAGCAGTACTTC. This gives the protein CASSSGGSAYEQYF.

The chain is built from TRBV7-9 and TRBJ1-5, with D tentatively TRBD1 (5 bases). V was cut by 10 bases and J by 0 bases, with 13 bases left in between. This CDR3 comprises 14 residues. CDR1 and CDR2 (germline): SEHNR, FQNEAQ (reference sequence). The CDR3 here is CATRQIDSNQPQHF. For the CDR3, the DNA is TGTGCCACCAGACAGATCGATAGCAATCAGCCCCAGCATTTT.

This rearrangement joins TRBV29-1 to TRBJ1-2; D gene uncertain. The CDR3 totals 15 residues. The germline CDR1 and CDR2 sequences are SQVTM and ANQGSEA. The V end lost 5 bases, the J end lost 0 bases, and 16 bases lay between the germline ends. CDR3 in amino acids: CSVSIGLEANYGYTF. The CDR3 coding sequence is TGCAGCGTTTCGATCGGACTCGAAGCTAACTATGGCTACACCTTC.

For this clone: The sample contains more than one DNA sequence encoding this CDR3. CDR3 DNA sequence: TGTGCCAGCAGTGACACAGGGGGCGGACAGCCCCAGCATTTT. It encodes CASSDTGGGQPQHF. V is TRBV2 and J is TRBJ1-5; 9 bases are shared with TRBD1. The CDR3 extends over 14 amino acids. Unmatched junction bases numbered 4, after V lost 3 bases and J lost 7 bases. Germline values: CDR1 SNHLY, CDR2 FYNNEI.

This clone was counted a few times. The chain joins TRBV7-6 to TRBJ1-6, with D possibly TRBD1 on 5 matching bases. The CDR3 has 14 amino acids. The V gene lost 4 bases and the J gene lost 6 bases, with 10 bases spanning the gap. Per germline, CDR1 SGHVS and CDR2 FNYEAQ. The CDR3 loop reads CASSSTAFNSPLHF. The CDR3 nucleotides read TGTGCCAGCAGCTCGACAGCTTTTAATTCACCCCTCCACTTT.

This sequence joins TRBV19 and TRBJ2-5, with 9 bases that match TRBD1. V lost 4 bases and J lost 4; bases outside the gene matches: 7. This CDR3 contains 15 residues. Germline-derived CDR1 and CDR2 are LNHDA and SQIVND (reference sequence). CDR3 loop: CASSKATGGAETQYF. DNA of the CDR3: TGTGCCAGTAGTAAGGCCACAGGGGGCGCAGAGACCCAGTACTTC.

The chain employs TRBV5-6 and TRBJ1-2; TRBD1 aligns across 9 bases. The CDR3 has 16 residues. J gave up 5 bases and V 0 bases, and 8 bases lay outside the gene matches. The germline CDR1 and CDR2 sequences are SGHDT and YYEEEE. DNA of the CDR3: TGTGCCAGCAGCTTGGGGACAGGGGTTATGGGGTATGGCTACACCTTC. Protein sequence: CASSLGTGVMGYGYTF. Using reference TRBV5-6 and TRBJ1-2 for the parts outside the CDR3, the full variable domain is DAGVTQSPTHLIKTRGQQVTLRCSPKSGHDTVSWYQQALGQGPQFIFQYYEEEERQRGNFPDRFSGHQFPNYSSELNVNALLLGDSALYLCASSLGTGVMGYGYTFGSGTRLTVV.

This chain uses TRBV6-1 with TRBJ2-5; TRBD2 agrees at 9 bases. Germline trimming cut 2 bases from V and 5 bases from J; bases unmatched to any gene: 6. Per germline, CDR1 MNHNS and CDR2 SASEGT. CDR3 length equals 15 residues. Here the CDR3 reads CASSERAGGPETQYF. The CDR3 nucleotides read TGTGCCAGCAGTGAAAGGGCGGGGGGGCCGGAGACCCAGTACTTC.

The gene calls are TRBV13 and TRBJ2-1; 10 nucleotides align to TRBD2. Germline V gene lookup returns CDR1 PRHDT and CDR2 FYEKMQ (reference sequence). This CDR3 contains 17 residues. Trimming took 0 bases from V and 0 from J; bases not matched to a gene: 2. CDR3 nucleotides: TGTGCCAGCAGCTTAGGTAGCGGGGGGCCCTCCTACAATGAGCAGTTCTTC. Translation gives CASSLGSGGPSYNEQFF. The full variable domain, with the rest looked up from reference TRBV13 and TRBJ2-1, is AAGVIQSPRHLIKEKRETATLKCYPIPRHDTVYWYQQGPGQDPQFLISFYEKMQSDKGSIPDRFSAQQFSDYHSELNMSSLELGDSALYFCASSLGSGGPSYNEQFFGPGTRLTVL.

The rearrangement uses TRBV5-1 and TRBJ2-3; D is ambiguous. The CDR3 loop spans 13 amino acids. The ends were cut back, 0 bases at V and 6 bases at J, with 8 bases in the middle. Germline V gene lookup returns CDR1 SGHRS and CDR2 YFSETQ. CDR3 in amino acids: CASSLGAADTQYF. CDR3 nucleotide sequence: TGCGCCAGCAGCTTGGGAGCCGCGGATACGCAGTATTTT.